The subject of this entry is one T cell receptor beta chain. What it binds is not known. The data belong to a study of cytomegalovirus exposure and HLA in healthy donors. The study, taken as a whole, reports: Associated with HLA alleles at 0.05 false discovery rate in a later analysis were 16,951 TCR beta sequences.

Trimming left V 3 bases short and J 8 bases short, with 10 bases between. CDR3 length equals 12 residues. CDR1 and CDR2 from the germline V gene are SNHLY and FYNNEI. Vbeta (60) and Jbeta (13) primers were used in the PCR. Measured with immunoSEQ multiplex PCR; TCRdb has only the in-frame clones, and not every one. This table holds about 160,000 clones, roughly 80% found once. The TCR comes from a middle-aged woman in good health and CMV-seronegative. This chain uses TRBV2 with TRBJ1-2; D not certain. The sample taken for sequencing was PBMCs. CDR3 bases: TGTGCCAGCAGTGATAGGAGACTCGGCTACACCTTC. Its translation is CASSDRRLGYTF.